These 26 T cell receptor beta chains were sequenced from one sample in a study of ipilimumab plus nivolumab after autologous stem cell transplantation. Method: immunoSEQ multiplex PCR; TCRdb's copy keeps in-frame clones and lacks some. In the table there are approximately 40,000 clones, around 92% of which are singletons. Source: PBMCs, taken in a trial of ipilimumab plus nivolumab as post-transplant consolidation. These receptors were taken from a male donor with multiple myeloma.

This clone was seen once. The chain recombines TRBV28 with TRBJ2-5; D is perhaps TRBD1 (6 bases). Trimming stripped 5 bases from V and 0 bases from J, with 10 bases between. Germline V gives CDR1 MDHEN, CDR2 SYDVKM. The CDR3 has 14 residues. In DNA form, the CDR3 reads TGTGCCAGCAGTCTCCGGGACAACCAAGAGACCCAGTACTTC. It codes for CASSLRDNQETQYF. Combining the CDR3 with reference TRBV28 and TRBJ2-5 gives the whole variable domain DVKVTQSSRYLVKRTGEKVFLECVQDMDHENMFWYRQDPGLGLRLIYFSYDVKMKEKGDIPEGYSVSREKKERFSLILESASTNQTSMYLCASSLRDNQETQYFGPGTRLLVL.

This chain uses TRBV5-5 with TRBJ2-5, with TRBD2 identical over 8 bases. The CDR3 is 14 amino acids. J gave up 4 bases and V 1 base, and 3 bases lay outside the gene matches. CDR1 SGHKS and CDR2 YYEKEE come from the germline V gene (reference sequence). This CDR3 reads CASSLSGSGETQYF. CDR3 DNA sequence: TGTGCCAGCAGCTTGAGCGGGAGTGGAGAGACCCAGTACTTC.

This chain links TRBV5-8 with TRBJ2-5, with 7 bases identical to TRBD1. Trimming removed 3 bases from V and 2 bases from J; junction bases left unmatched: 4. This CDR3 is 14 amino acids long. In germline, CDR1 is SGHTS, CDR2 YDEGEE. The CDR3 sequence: CASSSRTGQETQYF. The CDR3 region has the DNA TGTGCCAGCAGCTCACGGACAGGACAAGAGACCCAGTACTTC.

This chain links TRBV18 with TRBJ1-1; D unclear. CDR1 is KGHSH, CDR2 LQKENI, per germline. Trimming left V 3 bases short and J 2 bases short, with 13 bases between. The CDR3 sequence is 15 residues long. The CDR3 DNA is TGTGCCAGCTCACCTAGTAGCACTTCCAACACTGAAGCTTTCTTT. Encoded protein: CASSPSSTSNTEAFF.

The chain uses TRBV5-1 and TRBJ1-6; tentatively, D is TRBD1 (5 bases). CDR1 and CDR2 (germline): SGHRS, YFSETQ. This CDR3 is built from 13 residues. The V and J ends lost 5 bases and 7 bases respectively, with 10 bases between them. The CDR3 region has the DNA TGCGCCAGCAGTGACAGCCAAAATTCACCCCTCCACTTT. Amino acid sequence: CASSDSQNSPLHF. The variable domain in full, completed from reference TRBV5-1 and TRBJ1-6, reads KAGVTQTPRYLIKTRGQQVTLSCSPISGHRSVSWYQQTPGQGLQFLFEYFSETQRNKGNFPGRFSGRQFSNSRSEMNVSTLELGDSALYLCASSDSQNSPLHFGNGTRLTVT.

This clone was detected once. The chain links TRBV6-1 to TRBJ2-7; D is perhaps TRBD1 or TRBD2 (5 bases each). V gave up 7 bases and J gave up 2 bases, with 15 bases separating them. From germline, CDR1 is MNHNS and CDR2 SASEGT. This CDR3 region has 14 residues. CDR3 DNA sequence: TGTGCCAGCACGCTTCGGGGCAGTCCCTACGAGCAGTACTTC. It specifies CASTLRGSPYEQYF.

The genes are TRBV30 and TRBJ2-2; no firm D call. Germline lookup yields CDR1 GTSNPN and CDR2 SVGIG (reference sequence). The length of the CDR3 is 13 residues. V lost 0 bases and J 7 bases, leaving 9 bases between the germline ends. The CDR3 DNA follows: TGTGCCTGGAGTGTAGTCTTTAGCGGGGAGCTGTTTTTT. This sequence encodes CAWSVVFSGELFF. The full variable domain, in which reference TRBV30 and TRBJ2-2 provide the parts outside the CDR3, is SQTIHQWPATLVQPVGSPLSLECTVEGTSNPNLYWYRQAAGRGLQLLFYSVGIGQISSEVPQNLSASRPQDRQFILSSKKLLLSDSGFYLCAWSVVFSGELFFGEGSRLTVL.

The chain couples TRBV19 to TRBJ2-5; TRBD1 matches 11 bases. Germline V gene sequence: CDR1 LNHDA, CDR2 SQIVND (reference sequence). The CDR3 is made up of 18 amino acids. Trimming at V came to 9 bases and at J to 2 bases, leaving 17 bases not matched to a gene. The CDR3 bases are TGTGCCAGGAGGAATTCGGACAGGGGGCATTTTGGTCAAGAGACCCAGTACTTC. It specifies CARRNSDRGHFGQETQYF. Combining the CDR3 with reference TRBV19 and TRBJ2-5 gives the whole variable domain DGGITQSPKYLFRKEGQNVTLSCEQNLNHDAMYWYRQDPGQGLRLIYYSQIVNDFQKGDIAEGYSVSREKKESFPLTVTSAQKNPTAFYLCARRNSDRGHFGQETQYFGPGTRLLVL.

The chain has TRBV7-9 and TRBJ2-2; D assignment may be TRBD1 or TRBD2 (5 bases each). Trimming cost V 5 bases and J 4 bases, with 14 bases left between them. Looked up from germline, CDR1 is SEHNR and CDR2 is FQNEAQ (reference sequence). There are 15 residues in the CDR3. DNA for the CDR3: TGTGCCAGCAGCCCTCCTCTGGGACGCACCGGGGAGCTGTTTTTT. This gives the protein CASSPPLGRTGELFF.

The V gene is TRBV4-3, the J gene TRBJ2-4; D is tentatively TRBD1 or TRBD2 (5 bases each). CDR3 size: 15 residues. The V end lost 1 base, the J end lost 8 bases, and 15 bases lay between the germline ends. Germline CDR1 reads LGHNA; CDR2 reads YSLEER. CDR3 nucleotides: TGCGCCAGCAGCCAAGCGCGCCGGGGCGGCGACATTCAGTACTTC. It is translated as CASSQARRGGDIQYF.

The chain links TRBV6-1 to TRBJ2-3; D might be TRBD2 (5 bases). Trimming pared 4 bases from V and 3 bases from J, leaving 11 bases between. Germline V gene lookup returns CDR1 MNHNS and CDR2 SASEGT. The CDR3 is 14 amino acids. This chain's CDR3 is CASSVPAVTDTQYF. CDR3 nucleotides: TGTGCCAGCAGTGTGCCAGCGGTAACAGATACGCAGTATTTT.

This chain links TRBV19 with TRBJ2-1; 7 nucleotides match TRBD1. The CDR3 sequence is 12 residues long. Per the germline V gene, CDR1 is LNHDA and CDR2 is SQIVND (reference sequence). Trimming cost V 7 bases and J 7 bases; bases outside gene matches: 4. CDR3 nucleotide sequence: TGTGCCAGTATCAGGGGGAGTAATGAGCAGTTCTTC. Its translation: CASIRGSNEQFF.

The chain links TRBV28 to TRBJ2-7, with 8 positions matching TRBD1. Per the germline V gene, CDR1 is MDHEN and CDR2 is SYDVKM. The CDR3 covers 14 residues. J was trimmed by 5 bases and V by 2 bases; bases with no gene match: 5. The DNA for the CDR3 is TGTGCCAGCAGTTTAGCACAGGGGGTAGACGAGCAGTACTTC. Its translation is CASSLAQGVDEQYF.

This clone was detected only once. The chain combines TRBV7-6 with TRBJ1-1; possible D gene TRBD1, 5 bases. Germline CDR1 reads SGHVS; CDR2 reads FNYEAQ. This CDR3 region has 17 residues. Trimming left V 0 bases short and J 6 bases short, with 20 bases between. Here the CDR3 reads CASSLARVPGRSAEAFF. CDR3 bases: TGTGCCAGCAGCTTAGCAAGGGTCCCAGGGCGATCGGCTGAAGCTTTCTTT.

CDR3 DNA sequence: TGTGCCAGCAGTTTGTCTAGCGGGAGGAGCTACGAGCAGTACTTC. The encoded protein is CASSLSSGRSYEQYF. The genes are TRBV28 and TRBJ2-7; 11 nucleotides match TRBD2. This CDR3 has 15 amino acids. With V trimmed by 3 bases and J by 3 bases, 4 bases remained unmatched. Looked up from germline, CDR1 is MDHEN and CDR2 is SYDVKM.

The CDR3 nucleotides are TGTGCCAGCAGCTTAAGGGGTTTAGATGGCTACACCTTC. Its protein is CASSLRGLDGYTF. The V call is TRBV7-2, the J call TRBJ1-2, with a tentative D call TRBD1 (5 bases). The CDR3 consists of 13 residues. Germline V gene data show CDR1 as SGHTA and CDR2 as FQGNSA. V was trimmed by 2 bases and J by 6 bases, leaving 10 bases between them.

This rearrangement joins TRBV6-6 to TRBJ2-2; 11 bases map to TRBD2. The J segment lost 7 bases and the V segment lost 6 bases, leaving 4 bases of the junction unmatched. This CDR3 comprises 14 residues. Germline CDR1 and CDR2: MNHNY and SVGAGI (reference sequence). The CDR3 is CASRGLAGNGELFF. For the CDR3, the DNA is TGTGCCAGCAGAGGACTAGCGGGTAACGGGGAGCTGTTTTTT.

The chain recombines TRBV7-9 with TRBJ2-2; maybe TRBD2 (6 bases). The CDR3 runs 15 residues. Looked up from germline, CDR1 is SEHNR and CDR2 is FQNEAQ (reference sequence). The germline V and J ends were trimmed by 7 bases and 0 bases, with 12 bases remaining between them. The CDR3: CASTGGNTNTGELFF. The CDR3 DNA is TGTGCCAGCACCGGCGGGAACACGAACACCGGGGAGCTGTTTTTT. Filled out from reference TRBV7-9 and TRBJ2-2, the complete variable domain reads DTGVSQNPRHKITKRGQNVTFRCDPISEHNRLYWYRQTLGQGPEFLTYFQNEAQLEKSRLLSDRFSAERPKGSFSTLEIQRTEQGDSAMYLCASTGGNTNTGELFFGEGSRLTVL.

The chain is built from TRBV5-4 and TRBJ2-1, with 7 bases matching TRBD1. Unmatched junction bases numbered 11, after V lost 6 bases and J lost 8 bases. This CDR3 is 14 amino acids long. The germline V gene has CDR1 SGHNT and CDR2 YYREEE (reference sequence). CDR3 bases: TGTGCCAGCACCGCAGACAGGGTAGTGGATGAGCAGTTCTTC. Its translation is CASTADRVVDEQFF. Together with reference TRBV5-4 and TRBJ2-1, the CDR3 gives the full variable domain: ETGVTQSPTHLIKTRGQQVTLRCSSQSGHNTVSWYQQALGQGPQFIFQYYREEENGRGNFPPRFSGLQFPNYSSELNVNALELDDSALYLCASTADRVVDEQFFGPGTRLTVL.

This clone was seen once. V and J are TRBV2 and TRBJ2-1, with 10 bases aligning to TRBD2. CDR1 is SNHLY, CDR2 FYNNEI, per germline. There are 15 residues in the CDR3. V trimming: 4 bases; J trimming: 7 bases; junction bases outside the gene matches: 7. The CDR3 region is CASSGAGTSVNEQFF. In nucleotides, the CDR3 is TGTGCCAGCAGTGGTGCCGGGACTAGCGTAAATGAGCAGTTCTTC.

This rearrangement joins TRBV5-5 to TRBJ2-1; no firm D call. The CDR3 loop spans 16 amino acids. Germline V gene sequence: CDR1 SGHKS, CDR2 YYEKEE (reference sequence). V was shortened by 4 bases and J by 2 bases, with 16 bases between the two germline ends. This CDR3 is CASSLKWPGPYNEQFF. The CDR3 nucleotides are TGTGCCAGCAGCCTTAAATGGCCGGGCCCCTACAATGAGCAGTTCTTC. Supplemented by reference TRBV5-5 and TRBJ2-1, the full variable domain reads DAGVTQSPTHLIKTRGQQVTLRCSPISGHKSVSWYQQVLGQGPQFIFQYYEKEERGRGNFPDRFSARQFPNYSSELNVNALLLGDSALYLCASSLKWPGPYNEQFFGPGTRLTVL.

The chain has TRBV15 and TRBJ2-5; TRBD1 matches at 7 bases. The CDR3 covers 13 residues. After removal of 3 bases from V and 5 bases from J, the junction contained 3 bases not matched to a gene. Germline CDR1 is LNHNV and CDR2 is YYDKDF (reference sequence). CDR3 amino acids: CATSSRGMETQYF. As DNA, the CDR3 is TGTGCCACCAGCAGCAGGGGGATGGAGACCCAGTACTTC.

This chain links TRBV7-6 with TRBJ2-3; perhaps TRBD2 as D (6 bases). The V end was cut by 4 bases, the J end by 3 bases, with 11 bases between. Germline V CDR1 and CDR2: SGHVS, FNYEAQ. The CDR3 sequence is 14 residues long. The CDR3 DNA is TGTGCCAGCAGCTCACCGGGACTGACAGATACGCAGTATTTT. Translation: CASSSPGLTDTQYF.

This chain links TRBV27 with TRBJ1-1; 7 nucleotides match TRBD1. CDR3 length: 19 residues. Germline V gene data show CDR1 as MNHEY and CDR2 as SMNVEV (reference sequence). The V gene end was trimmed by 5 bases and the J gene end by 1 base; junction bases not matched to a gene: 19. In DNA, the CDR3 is TGTGCCAGCAGTCCGCCTCACAGGGGAGGCTACTTGGGGAACACTGAAGCTTTCTTT. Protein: CASSPPHRGGYLGNTEAFF.

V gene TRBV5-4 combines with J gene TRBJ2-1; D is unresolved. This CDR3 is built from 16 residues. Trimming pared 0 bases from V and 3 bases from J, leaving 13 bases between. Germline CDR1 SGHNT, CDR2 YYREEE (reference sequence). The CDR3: CASSLAPNGDYNEQFF. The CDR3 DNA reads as TGTGCCAGCAGCTTGGCACCTAATGGGGACTACAATGAGCAGTTCTTC.

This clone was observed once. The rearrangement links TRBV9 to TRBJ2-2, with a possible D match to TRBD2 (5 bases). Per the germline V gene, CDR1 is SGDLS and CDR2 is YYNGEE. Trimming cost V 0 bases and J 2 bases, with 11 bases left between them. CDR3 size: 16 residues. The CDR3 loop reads CASSVATRGNTGELFF. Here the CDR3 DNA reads TGTGCCAGCAGCGTAGCTACACGGGGTAACACCGGGGAGCTGTTTTTT. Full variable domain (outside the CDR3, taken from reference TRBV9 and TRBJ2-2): DSGVTQTPKHLITATGQRVTLRCSPRSGDLSVYWYQQSLDQGLQFLIQYYNGEERAKGNILERFSAQQFPDLHSELNLSSLELGDSALYFCASSVATRGNTGELFFGEGSRLTVL.